What follows is one T cell receptor (beta chain) and its context. This entry belongs to a study of blood T cell repertoires in COVID-19. Study at large: PBMCs, B-cell-depleted T cells, or T cells provided the cDNA or gDNA that made up the material.

Recruitment covered roughly 24 US areas and drew participants whose ages spanned about 18 to 89 years. Participant-given clinical history determined each cohort assignment. Resolution of symptoms, clearance, or two negative PCRs was present in recovered Cohort 3 donors. The CDR3 length is 14 residues. The germline CDR1 and CDR2 sequences are LNHDA and SQIVND (reference sequence). Trimming removed 5 bases at V and 3 bases at J, with 13 bases between. Repertoires were generated with immunoSEQ multiplex PCR, while TCRdb's copy carries only in-frame clones and drops some. The sample records about 180,000 clones, more than 70% being singletons.

This chain links TRBV19 with TRBJ1-1; D uncertain. The sample taken for sequencing was PBMCs or T cells enriched from blood (not recorded which). This clonotype was obtained from a woman aged 25 to 45 who had recovered from COVID-19. CDR3 nucleotide sequence: TGTGCCAGTAGTGTTGCGGACTCTTACACTGAAGCTTTCTTT. Its translation: CASSVADSYTEAFF. Supplemented by reference TRBV19 and TRBJ1-1, the full variable domain reads DGGITQSPKYLFRKEGQNVTLSCEQNLNHDAMYWYRQDPGQGLRLIYYSQIVNDFQKGDIAEGYSVSREKKESFPLTVTSAQKNPTAFYLCASSVADSYTEAFFGQGTRLTVV.